Following are 20 T cell receptor beta chains from one sample sequenced in a study of monozygotic twins with inflammatory bowel disease. TCRdb re-called the 5' RACE reads, yielding one record per CDR3 amino acid sequence without DNA. This sample's table reports about 440,000 distinct CDR3 sequences. The sample taken for sequencing was blood. The receptors here all came from a human donor with ulcerative colitis or Crohn's disease, or a healthy co-twin of an affected twin (not recorded which).

The rearrangement uses TRBV29-1 and TRBJ2-3; the D call from TCRdb, TRBD1, cannot be confirmed without DNA. CDR1 is SQVTM, CDR2 ANQGSEA, per germline. The CDR3 totals 14 residues. This chain's CDR3 is CSVPARGRVDTQYF.

The CDR3 is CSARVRGNTGELFF. This chain connects TRBV20-1 to TRBJ2-2; the TCRdb D gene call, TRBD1, has no DNA to confirm it. CDR1 DFQATT and CDR2 SNEGSKA come from the germline V gene (reference sequence). This CDR3 contains 14 residues.

The chain carries TRBV28 and TRBJ2-2; the TCRdb call, TRBD1, lacks DNA for checking. Germline CDR1 reads MDHEN; CDR2 reads SYDVKM. The CDR3 length is 16 residues. The chain's CDR3 is CASRPGLSANTGELFF.

The chain recombines TRBV20-1 with TRBJ2-1; the D gene TCRdb calls, TRBD2, cannot be checked with no DNA. This CDR3 is 15 amino acids long. Germline loops: CDR1 DFQATT, CDR2 SNEGSKA (reference sequence). This CDR3 is CSARDPAGGYNEQFF.

The rearrangement joins TRBV5-1 to TRBJ2-1; the TRBD2 assignment by TCRdb is unverifiable without DNA. The CDR3 runs 13 residues. Germline CDR1 and CDR2: SGHRS and YFSETQ. CDR3 loop: CASSAREGNEQFF.

V is TRBV3-1 and J is TRBJ2-4. The CDR3 has 15 residues. In germline, CDR1 is LGHDT, CDR2 YNNKEL (reference sequence). The CDR3 protein is CASSAGDLAKNIQYF.

The chain has TRBV7-3 and TRBJ2-1; without DNA, the TCRdb call of TRBD2 cannot be checked. Germline values: CDR1 SGHTA, CDR2 FQGTGA. The CDR3 has 16 residues. The CDR3 sequence: CASSSSLLYPYNEQFF.

This chain links TRBV5-5 with TRBJ1-5; TCRdb outputs TRBD1, but without DNA this stays unchecked. Germline-derived CDR1 and CDR2 are SGHKS and YYEKEE (reference sequence). CDR3 length: 16 residues. The CDR3 loop is CASSLEWGQVNQPQHF.

J is TRBJ1-1 and V is TRBV5-1; TCRdb proposes TRBD1, but this gene call is untestable without DNA. CDR1 and CDR2 (germline): SGHRS, YFSETQ. This CDR3 region has 15 residues. The CDR3: CASSLTGAGGTEAFF. Using reference TRBV5-1 and TRBJ1-1 for the parts outside the CDR3, the full variable domain is KAGVTQTPRYLIKTRGQQVTLSCSPISGHRSVSWYQQTPGQGLQFLFEYFSETQRNKGNFPGRFSGRQFSNSRSEMNVSTLELGDSALYLCASSLTGAGGTEAFFGQGTRLTVV.

The chain carries TRBV5-1 and TRBJ1-2; absent DNA, TCRdb's TRBD1 call cannot be checked. Germline lookup yields CDR1 SGHRS and CDR2 YFSETQ. This CDR3 is built from 14 residues. The CDR3 is CASSLGTGGYGYTF.

The chain has TRBV7-9 and TRBJ2-1; TCRdb designates TRBD2, a call that cannot be tested without DNA. Germline loops: CDR1 SEHNR, CDR2 FQNEAQ (reference sequence). This CDR3 has 15 amino acids. The CDR3 loop reads CASSLTRTSFNEQFF.

The chain carries TRBV15 and TRBJ1-5. Germline CDR1 reads LNHNV; CDR2 reads YYDKDF (reference sequence). This CDR3 spans 15 amino acids. The CDR3 here is CATSRDRGYGQPQHF.

The J gene is TRBJ2-3, the V gene TRBV5-5. Germline CDR1 and CDR2: SGHKS and YYEKEE (reference sequence). This CDR3 has 13 residues. This CDR3 is CASSLPVADTQYF.

The rearrangement joins TRBV20-1 to TRBJ1-5; the D call from TCRdb, TRBD1, cannot be confirmed without DNA. This CDR3 has 16 amino acids. CDR1 DFQATT and CDR2 SNEGSKA come from the germline V gene (reference sequence). This CDR3 is CSAPIQGDLSNQPQHF.

The chain is built from TRBV2 and TRBJ2-3; the D call from TCRdb, TRBD2, cannot be confirmed without DNA. CDR3 length: 16 residues. Germline V gene data show CDR1 as SNHLY and CDR2 as FYNNEI. CDR3 residues: CASTGASGYSTDTQYF.

The gene calls are TRBV29-1 and TRBJ1-1. This CDR3 region has 11 residues. Germline V gene sequence: CDR1 SQVTM, CDR2 ANQGSEA. CDR3 protein: CSVLVGTEAFF.

The gene calls are TRBV29-1 and TRBJ1-2. Germline values: CDR1 SQVTM, CDR2 ANQGSEA. The CDR3 covers 12 residues. This CDR3 reads CSATRGNYGYTF.

The chain links TRBV30 to TRBJ2-7; there is no DNA to check the TCRdb D call of TRBD1. The CDR3 covers 14 residues. Germline V lookup: CDR1 GTSNPN, CDR2 SVGIG (reference sequence). The CDR3 loop reads CAWRAGQGNYEQYF. The variable domain in full, with the rest retrieved from reference TRBV30 and TRBJ2-7, is SQTIHQWPATLVQPVGSPLSLECTVEGTSNPNLYWYRQAAGRGLQLLFYSVGIGQISSEVPQNLSASRPQDRQFILSSKKLLLSDSGFYLCAWRAGQGNYEQYFGPGTRLTVT.

This sequence joins TRBV5-5 and TRBJ1-2; TCRdb's D gene call, TRBD1, goes unchecked for lack of DNA. Germline CDR1 and CDR2: SGHKS and YYEKEE (reference sequence). The length of the CDR3 is 15 residues. This CDR3 is CASSLRQEFNYGYTF.

J is TRBJ2-1 and V is TRBV20-1; TCRdb gives TRBD2 as the D gene, but with no DNA this cannot be confirmed. The CDR3 sequence is 13 residues long. Per germline, CDR1 DFQATT and CDR2 SNEGSKA (reference sequence). CDR3 residues: CSAARPGTNEQFF.